This TCR beta chain is from a study of vaccination and CD4 T cells after COVID-19. Overall study: Nasal swab PCR detected SARS-CoV-2 in convalescent patients, who comprised 9 or 10 mild cases and one severe case. Post-vaccine sampling followed dose two by a median 72 days (range 14 to 241).

Germline V gives CDR1 GTSNPN, CDR2 SVGIG (reference sequence). V lost 1 base to trimming and J lost 5 bases, with 20 bases between them. This CDR3 is built from 16 residues. Study-level points and caveats: The median proportion of reactive clones detected only post-vaccination in convalescent patients was roughly 90%.

As for this clonotype: Its antigen remains unidentified.

Oncomine TCR Beta short-read sequencing was applied to DNA from cultured CD4+ T cells. MiXCR was run by TCRdb on the PCR reads, yielding one entry per CDR3 protein. The sample lists 14,000 to 15,000 distinct CDR3 sequences, approximately 50% occurring once. The treatment here: roughly ten-day PBMC culture with coronavirus spike peptide pools or control peptides (ViraFEST assay). The culture of 2 million to 2.5 million PBMCs per well included 10 IU/ml IL-2 and approximately 9.2 ug/ml peptide pools. The J gene is TRBJ1-1, the V gene TRBV30; a weak D match, TRBD1 (6 bases). The TCR sequence derives from a human donor with COVID-19. Sample: cultured CD4+ T cells from blood, taken after SARS-CoV-2 vaccination. CDR3 loop: CAWSGASGGMGTEAFF. CDR3 in DNA: TGTGCCTGGAGTGGAGCGTCTGGGGGCATGGGAACTGAAGCTTTCTTT.